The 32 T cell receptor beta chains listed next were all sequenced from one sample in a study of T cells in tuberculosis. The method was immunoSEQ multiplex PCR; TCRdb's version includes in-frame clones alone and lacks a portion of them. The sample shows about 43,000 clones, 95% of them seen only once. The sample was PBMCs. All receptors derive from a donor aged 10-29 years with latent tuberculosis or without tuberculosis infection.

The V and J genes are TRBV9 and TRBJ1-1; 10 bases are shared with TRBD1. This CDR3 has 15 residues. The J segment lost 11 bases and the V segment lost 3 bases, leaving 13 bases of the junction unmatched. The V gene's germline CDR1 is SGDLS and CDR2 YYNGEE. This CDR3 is CASSARVGTGEVAFF. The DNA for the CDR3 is TGTGCCAGCAGCGCCCGAGTCGGGACAGGGGAGGTGGCTTTCTTT.

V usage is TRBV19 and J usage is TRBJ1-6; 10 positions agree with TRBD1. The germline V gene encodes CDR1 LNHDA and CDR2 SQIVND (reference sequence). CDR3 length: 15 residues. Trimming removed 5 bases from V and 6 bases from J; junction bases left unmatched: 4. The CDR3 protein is CASSARTGGNSPLHF. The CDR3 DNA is TGTGCCAGTAGTGCCCGGACAGGGGGTAATTCACCCCTCCACTTT.

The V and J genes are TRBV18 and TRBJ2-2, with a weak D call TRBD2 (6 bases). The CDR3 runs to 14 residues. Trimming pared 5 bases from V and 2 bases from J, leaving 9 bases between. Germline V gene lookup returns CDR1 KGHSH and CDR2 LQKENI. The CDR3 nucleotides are TGTGCCAGCTCAGCCGGGGGAAACACCGGGGAGCTGTTTTTT. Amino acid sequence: CASSAGGNTGELFF.

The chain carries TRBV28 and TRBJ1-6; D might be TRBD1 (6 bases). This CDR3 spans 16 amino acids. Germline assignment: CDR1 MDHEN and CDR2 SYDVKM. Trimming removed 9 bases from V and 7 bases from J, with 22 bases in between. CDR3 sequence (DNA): TGTGCCAGTTCAAGTTTCTGGGGACAAACGAATTCACCCCTCCACTTT. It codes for CASSSFWGQTNSPLHF.

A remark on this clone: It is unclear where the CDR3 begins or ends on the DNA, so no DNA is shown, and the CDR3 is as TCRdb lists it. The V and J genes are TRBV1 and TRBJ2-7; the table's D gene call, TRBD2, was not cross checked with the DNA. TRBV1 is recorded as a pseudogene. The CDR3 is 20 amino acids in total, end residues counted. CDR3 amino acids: CTSSQWGSGTSVKSSYEQYF.

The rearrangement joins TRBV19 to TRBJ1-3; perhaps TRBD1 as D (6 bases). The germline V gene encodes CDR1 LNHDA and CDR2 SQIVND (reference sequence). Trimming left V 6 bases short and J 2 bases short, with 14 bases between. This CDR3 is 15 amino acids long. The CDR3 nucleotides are TGTGCCAGTAGAGACGTGGGGGCGACTGGAAACACCATATATTTT. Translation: CASRDVGATGNTIYF.

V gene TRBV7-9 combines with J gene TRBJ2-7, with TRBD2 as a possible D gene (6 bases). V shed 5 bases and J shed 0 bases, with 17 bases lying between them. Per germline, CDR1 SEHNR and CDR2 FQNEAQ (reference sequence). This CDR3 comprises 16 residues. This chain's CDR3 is CASSPTGGNSSYEQYF. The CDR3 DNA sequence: TGTGCCAGCAGCCCGACTGGCGGGAACAGCTCCTACGAGCAGTACTTC. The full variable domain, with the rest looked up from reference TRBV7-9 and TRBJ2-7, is DTGVSQNPRHKITKRGQNVTFRCDPISEHNRLYWYRQTLGQGPEFLTYFQNEAQLEKSRLLSDRFSAERPKGSFSTLEIQRTEQGDSAMYLCASSPTGGNSSYEQYFGPGTRLTVT.

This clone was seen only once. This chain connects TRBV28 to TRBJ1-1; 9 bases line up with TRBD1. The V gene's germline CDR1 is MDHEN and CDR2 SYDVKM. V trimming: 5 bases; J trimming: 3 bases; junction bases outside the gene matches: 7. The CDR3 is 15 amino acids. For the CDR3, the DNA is TGTGCCAGCAGTGGGTACAGGGGGCTCGACACTGAAGCTTTCTTT. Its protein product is CASSGYRGLDTEAFF.

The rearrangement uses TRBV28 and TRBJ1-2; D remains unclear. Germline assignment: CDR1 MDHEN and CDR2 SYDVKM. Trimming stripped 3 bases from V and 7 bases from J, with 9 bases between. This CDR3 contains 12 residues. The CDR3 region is CASSFEGIGYTF. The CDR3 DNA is TGTGCCAGCAGTTTTGAGGGCATTGGCTACACCTTC.

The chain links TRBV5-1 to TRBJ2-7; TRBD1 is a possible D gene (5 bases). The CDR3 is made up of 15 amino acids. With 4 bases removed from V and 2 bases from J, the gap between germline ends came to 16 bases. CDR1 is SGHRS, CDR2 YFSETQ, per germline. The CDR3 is CASSGKGPQTYEQYF. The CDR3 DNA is TGCGCCAGCAGCGGAAAGGGGCCACAGACCTACGAGCAGTACTTC. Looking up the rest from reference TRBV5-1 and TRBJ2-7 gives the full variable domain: KAGVTQTPRYLIKTRGQQVTLSCSPISGHRSVSWYQQTPGQGLQFLFEYFSETQRNKGNFPGRFSGRQFSNSRSEMNVSTLELGDSALYLCASSGKGPQTYEQYFGPGTRLTVT.

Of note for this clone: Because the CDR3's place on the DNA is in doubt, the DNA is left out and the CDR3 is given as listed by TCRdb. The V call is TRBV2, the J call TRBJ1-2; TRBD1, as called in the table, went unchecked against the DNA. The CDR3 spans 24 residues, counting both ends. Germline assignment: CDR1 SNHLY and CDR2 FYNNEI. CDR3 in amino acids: CASAGQKLTMATPSVLEANYGYTF.

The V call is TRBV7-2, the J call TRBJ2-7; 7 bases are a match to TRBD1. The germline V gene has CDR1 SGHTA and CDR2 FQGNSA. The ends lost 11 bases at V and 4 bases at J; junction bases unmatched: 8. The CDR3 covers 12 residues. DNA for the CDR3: TGTGCCTCTCAGGGGGAGCGGTACGAGCAGTACTTC. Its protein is CASQGERYEQYF.

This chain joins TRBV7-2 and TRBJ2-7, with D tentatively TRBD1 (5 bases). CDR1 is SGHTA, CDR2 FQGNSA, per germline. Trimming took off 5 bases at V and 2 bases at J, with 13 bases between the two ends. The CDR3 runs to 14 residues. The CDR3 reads CASSPDSSAYEQYF. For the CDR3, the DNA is TGTGCCAGCAGCCCTGACAGTTCAGCCTACGAGCAGTACTTC.

Here the CDR3 DNA reads TGTGCCAGCAGCTTCCCACTAAATGAGCAGTTCTTC. It yields the protein CASSFPLNEQFF. The gene calls are TRBV7-2 and TRBJ2-1; D remains unclear. The CDR3 is 12 amino acids. Germline V gene sequence: CDR1 SGHTA, CDR2 FQGNSA. V was trimmed by 3 bases and J by 7 bases, leaving 7 bases between them.

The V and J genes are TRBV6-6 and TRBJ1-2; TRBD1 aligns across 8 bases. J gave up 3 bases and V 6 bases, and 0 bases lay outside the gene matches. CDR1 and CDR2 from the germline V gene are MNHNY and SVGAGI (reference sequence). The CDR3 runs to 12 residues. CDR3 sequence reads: CASRTGDYGYTF. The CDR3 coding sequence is TGTGCCAGCAGGACAGGGGACTATGGCTACACCTTC.

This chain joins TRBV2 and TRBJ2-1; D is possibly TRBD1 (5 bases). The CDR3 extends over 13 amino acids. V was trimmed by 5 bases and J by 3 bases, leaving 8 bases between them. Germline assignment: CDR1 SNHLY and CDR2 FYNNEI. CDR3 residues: CASSMTDYNEQFF. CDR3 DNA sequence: TGTGCCAGCAGTATGACAGACTACAATGAGCAGTTCTTC.

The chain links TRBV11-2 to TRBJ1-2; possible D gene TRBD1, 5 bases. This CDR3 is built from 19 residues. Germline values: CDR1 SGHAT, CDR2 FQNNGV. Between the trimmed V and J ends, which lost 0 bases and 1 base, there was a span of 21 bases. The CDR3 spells CASSLDLRGTEDFNYGYTF. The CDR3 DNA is TGTGCCAGCAGCTTAGATCTGCGCGGGACGGAAGATTTTAACTATGGCTACACCTTC.

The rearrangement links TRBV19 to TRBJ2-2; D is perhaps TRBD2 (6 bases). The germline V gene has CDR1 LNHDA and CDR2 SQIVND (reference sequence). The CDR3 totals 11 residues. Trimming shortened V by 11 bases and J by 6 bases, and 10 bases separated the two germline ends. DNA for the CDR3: TGTGCCTCGTCGGGGGCCGGGGAGCTGTTTTTT. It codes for CASSGAGELFF.

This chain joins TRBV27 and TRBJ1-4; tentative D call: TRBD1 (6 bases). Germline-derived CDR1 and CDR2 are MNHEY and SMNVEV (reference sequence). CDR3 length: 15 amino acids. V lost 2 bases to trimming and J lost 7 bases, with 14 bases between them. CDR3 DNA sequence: TGTGCCAGCAGTTTAGATTACAGGGCCGGTGAAAAACTGTTTTTT. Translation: CASSLDYRAGEKLFF.

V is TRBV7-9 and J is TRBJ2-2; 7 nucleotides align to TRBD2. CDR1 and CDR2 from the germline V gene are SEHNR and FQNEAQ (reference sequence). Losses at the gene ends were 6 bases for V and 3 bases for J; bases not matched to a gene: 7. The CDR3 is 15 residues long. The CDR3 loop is CASRGFRGDTGELFF. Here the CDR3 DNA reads TGTGCCAGCAGAGGATTCCGGGGGGACACCGGGGAGCTGTTTTTT.

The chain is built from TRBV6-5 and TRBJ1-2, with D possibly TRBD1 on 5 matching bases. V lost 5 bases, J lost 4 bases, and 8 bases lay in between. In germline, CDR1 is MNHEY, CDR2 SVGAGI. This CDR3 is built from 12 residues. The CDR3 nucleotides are TGTGCCAGCAGTCACCAGGGCTATGGCTACACCTTC. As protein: CASSHQGYGYTF.

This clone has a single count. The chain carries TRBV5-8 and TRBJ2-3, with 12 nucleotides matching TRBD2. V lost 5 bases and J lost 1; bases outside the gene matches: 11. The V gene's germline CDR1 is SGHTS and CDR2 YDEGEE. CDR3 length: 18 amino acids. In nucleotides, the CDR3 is TGTGCCAGCAGTTTCTACCCACTAGCGGGGGGTCGCACAGATACGCAGTATTTT. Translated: CASSFYPLAGGRTDTQYF.

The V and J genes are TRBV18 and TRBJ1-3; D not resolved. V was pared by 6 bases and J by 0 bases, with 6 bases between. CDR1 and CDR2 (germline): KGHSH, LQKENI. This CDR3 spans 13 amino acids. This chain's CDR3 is CASSGSSGNTIYF. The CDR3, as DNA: TGTGCCAGCTCCGGGAGCTCTGGAAACACCATATATTTT.

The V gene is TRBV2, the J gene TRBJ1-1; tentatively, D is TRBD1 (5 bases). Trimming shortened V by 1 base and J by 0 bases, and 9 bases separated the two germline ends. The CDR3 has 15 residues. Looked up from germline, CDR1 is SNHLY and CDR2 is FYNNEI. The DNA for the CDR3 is TGTGCCAGCAGTGAAGGGCAGGGTATGAACACTGAAGCTTTCTTT. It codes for CASSEGQGMNTEAFF.

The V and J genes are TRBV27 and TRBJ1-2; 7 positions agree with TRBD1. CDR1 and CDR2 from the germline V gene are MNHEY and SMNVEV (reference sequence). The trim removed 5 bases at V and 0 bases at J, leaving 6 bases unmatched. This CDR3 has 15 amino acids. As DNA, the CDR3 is TGTGCCAGCAGTCAGGGACAGCTTCCTAACTATGGCTACACCTTC. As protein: CASSQGQLPNYGYTF.

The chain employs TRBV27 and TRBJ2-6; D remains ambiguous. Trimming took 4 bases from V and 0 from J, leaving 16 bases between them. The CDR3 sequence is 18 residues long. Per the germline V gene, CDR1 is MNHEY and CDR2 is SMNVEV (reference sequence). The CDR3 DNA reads TGTGCCAGCAGTTCCCGAAACAGCTTCCGCTCTGGGGCCAACGTCCTGACTTTC. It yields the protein CASSSRNSFRSGANVLTF.

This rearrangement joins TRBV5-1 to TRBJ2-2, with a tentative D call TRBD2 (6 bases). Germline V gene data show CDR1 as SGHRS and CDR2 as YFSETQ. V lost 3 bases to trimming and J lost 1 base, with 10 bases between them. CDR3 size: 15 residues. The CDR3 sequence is CASSSGELNTGELFF. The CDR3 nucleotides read TGCGCCAGCAGCTCGGGGGAGTTGAACACCGGGGAGCTGTTTTTT. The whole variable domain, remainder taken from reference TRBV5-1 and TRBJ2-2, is KAGVTQTPRYLIKTRGQQVTLSCSPISGHRSVSWYQQTPGQGLQFLFEYFSETQRNKGNFPGRFSGRQFSNSRSEMNVSTLELGDSALYLCASSSGELNTGELFFGEGSRLTVL.

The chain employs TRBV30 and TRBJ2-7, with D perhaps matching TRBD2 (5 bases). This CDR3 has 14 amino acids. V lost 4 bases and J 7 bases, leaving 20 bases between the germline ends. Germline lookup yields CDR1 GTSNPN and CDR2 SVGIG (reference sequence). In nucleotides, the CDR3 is TGTGCCTGGACCAGAGGGTACGGTACGGGGGAGCAGTACTTC. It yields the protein CAWTRGYGTGEQYF.

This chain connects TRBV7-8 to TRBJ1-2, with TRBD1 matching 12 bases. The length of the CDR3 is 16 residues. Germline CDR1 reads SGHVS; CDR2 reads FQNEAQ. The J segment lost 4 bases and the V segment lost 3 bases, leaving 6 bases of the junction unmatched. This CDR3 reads CASSFKPGQGAYGYTF. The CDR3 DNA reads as TGTGCCAGCAGCTTTAAACCGGGACAGGGGGCCTATGGCTACACCTTC.

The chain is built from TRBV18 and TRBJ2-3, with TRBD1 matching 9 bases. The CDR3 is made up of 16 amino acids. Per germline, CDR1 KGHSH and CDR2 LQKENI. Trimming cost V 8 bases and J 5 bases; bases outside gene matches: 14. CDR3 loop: CASASQTTGGRDTQYF. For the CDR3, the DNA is TGTGCCAGCGCTAGTCAGACGACAGGGGGACGAGATACGCAGTATTTT.

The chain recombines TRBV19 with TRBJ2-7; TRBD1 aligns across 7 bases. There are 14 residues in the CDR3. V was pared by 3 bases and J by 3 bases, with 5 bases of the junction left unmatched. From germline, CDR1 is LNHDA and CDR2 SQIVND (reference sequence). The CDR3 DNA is TGTGCCAGTAGTATCTCGGGACAGAACTACGAGCAGTACTTC. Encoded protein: CASSISGQNYEQYF.

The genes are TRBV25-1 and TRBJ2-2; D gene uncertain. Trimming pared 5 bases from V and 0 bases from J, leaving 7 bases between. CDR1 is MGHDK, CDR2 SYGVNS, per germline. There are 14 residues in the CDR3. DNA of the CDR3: TGTGCCAGCAGTTCCCCCGCGAACACCGGGGAGCTGTTTTTT. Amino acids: CASSSPANTGELFF. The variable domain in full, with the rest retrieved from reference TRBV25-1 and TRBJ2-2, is EADIYQTPRYLVIGTGKKITLECSQTMGHDKMYWYQQDPGMELHLIHYSYGVNSTEKGDLSSESTVSRIRTEHFPLTLESARPSHTSQYLCASSSPANTGELFFGEGSRLTVL.